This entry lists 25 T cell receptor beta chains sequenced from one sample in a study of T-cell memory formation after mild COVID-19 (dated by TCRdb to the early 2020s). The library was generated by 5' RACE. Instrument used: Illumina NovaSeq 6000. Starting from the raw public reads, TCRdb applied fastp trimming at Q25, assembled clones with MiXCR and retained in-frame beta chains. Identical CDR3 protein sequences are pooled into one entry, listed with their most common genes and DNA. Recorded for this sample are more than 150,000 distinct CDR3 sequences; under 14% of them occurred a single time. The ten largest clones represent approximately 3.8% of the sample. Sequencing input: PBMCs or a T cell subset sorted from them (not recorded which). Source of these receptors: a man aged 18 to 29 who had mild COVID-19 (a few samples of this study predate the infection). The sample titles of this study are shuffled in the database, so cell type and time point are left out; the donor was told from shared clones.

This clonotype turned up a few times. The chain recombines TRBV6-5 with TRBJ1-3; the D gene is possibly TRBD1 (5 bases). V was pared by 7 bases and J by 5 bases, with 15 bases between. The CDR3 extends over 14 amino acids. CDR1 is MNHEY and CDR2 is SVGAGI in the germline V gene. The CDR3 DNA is TGTGCCAGCACTTATCAGGGCAGAAGAAACACCATATATTTT. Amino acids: CASTYQGRRNTIYF.

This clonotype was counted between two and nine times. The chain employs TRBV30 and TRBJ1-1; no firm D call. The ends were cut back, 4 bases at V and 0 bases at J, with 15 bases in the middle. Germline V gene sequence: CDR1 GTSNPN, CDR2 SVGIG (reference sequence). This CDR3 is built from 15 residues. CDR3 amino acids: CAWITEKWMNTEAFF. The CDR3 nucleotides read TGTGCCTGGATCACGGAGAAGTGGATGAACACTGAAGCTTTCTTT.

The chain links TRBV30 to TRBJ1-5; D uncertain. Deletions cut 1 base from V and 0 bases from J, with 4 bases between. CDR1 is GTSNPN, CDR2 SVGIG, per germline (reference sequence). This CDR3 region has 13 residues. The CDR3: CAWSEDSNQPQHF. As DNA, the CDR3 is TGTGCCTGGAGTGAGGATAGCAATCAGCCCCAGCATTTT.

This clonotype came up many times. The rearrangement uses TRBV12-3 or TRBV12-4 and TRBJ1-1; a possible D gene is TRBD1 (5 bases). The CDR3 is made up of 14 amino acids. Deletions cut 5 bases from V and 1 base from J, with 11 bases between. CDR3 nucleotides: TGTGCCAGCAGTCCCTGGGACGGGAACACTGAAGCTTTCTTT. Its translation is CASSPWDGNTEAFF.

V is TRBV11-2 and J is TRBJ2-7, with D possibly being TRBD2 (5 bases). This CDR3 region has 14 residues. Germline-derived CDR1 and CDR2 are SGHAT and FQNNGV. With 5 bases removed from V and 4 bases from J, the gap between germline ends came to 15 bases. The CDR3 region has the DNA TGTGCCAGCAGCACTGGAGCGGTAGGATACGAGCAGTACTTC. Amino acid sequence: CASSTGAVGYEQYF.

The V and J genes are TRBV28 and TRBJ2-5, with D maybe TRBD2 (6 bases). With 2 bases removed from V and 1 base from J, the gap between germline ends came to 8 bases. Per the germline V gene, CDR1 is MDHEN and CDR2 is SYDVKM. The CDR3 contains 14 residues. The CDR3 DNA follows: TGTGCCAGCAGTTTAGGCGGGGTCCAAGAGACCCAGTACTTC. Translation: CASSLGGVQETQYF.

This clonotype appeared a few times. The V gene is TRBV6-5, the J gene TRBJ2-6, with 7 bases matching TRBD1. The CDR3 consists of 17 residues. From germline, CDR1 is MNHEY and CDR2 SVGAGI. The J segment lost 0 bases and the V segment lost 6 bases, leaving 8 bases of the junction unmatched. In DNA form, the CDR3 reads TGTGCCAGCAGCTTTTTACAGGGGAACTCTGGGGCCAACGTCCTGACTTTC. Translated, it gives CASSFLQGNSGANVLTF.

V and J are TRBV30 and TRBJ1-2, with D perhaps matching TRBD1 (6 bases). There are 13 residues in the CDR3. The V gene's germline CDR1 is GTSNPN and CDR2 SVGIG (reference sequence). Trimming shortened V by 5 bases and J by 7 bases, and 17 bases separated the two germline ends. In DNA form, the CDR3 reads TGTGCCTGGGATATGGACAGACGGAGTGGCTACACCTTC. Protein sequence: CAWDMDRRSGYTF.

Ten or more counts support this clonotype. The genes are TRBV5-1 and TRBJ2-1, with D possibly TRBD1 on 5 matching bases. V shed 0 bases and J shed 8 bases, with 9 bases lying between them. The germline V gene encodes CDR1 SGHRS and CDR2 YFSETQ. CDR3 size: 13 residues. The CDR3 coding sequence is TGCGCCAGCAGCTTGGATGTAGGGGATGAGCAGTTCTTC. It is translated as CASSLDVGDEQFF.

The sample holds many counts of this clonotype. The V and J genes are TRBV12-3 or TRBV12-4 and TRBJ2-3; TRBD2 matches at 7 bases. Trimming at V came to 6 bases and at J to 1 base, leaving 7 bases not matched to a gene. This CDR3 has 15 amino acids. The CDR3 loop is CASSSSAGGTDTQYF. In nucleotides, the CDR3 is TGTGCCAGCAGCTCAAGTGCGGGGGGCACAGATACGCAGTATTTT.

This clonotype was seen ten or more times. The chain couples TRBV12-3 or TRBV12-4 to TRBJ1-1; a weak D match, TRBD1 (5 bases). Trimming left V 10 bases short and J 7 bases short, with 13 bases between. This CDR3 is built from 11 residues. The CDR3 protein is CATQTGIEAFF. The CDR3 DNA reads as TGTGCCACCCAAACAGGAATTGAAGCTTTCTTT.

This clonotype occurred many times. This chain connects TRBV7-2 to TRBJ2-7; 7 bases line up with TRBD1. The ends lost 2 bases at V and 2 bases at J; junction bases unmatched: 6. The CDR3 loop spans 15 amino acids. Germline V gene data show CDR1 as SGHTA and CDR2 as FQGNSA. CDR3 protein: CASSLTSGQTYEQYF. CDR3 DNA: TGTGCCAGCAGCTTAACTTCGGGACAGACCTACGAGCAGTACTTC.

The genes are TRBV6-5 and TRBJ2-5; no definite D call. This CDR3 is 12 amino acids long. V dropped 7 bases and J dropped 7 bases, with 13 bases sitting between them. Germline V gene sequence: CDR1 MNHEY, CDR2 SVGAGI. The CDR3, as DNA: TGTGCCAGCACCGGACCTTCGGGGACCCAGTACTTC. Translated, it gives CASTGPSGTQYF.

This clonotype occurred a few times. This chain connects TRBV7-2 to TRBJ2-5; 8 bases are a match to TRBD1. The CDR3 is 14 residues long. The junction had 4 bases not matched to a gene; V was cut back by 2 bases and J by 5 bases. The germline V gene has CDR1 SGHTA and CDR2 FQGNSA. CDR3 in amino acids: CASSLFRTGETQYF. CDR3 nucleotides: TGTGCCAGCAGCTTATTCAGGACAGGGGAGACCCAGTACTTC. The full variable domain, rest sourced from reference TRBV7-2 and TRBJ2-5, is GAGVSQSPSNKVTEKGKDVELRCDPISGHTALYWYRQSLGQGLEFLIYFQGNSAPDKSGLPSDRFSAERTGGSVSTLTIQRTQQEDSAVYLCASSLFRTGETQYFGPGTRLLVL.

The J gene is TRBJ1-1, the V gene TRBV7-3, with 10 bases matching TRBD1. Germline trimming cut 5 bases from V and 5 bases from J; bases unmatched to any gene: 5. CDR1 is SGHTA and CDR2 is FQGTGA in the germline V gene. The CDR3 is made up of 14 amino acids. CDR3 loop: CASSTGTGETEAFF. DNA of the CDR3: TGTGCCAGCAGCACTGGGACAGGGGAGACTGAAGCTTTCTTT.

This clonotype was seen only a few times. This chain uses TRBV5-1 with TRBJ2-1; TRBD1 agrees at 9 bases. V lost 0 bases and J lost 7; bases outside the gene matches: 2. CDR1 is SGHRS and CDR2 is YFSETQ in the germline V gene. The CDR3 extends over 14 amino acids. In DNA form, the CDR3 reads TGCGCCAGCAGCTTGGGCGGACAGGGGAATGAGCAGTTCTTC. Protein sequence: CASSLGGQGNEQFF. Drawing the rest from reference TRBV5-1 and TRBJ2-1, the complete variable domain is KAGVTQTPRYLIKTRGQQVTLSCSPISGHRSVSWYQQTPGQGLQFLFEYFSETQRNKGNFPGRFSGRQFSNSRSEMNVSTLELGDSALYLCASSLGGQGNEQFFGPGTRLTVL.

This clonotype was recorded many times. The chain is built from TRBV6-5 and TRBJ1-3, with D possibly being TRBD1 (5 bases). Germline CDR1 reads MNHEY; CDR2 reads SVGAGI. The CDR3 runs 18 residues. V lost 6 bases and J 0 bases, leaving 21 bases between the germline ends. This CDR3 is CASSRSPPGLSSGNTIYF. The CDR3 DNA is TGTGCCAGCAGCCGATCTCCTCCGGGACTCAGCTCTGGAAACACCATATATTTT.

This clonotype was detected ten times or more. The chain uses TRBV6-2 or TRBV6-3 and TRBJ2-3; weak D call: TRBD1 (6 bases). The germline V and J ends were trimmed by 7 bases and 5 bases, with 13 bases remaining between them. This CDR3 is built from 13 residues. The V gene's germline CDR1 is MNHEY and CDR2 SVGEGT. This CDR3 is CASKQGNQDTQYF. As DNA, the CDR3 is TGTGCCAGCAAACAGGGAAACCAAGATACGCAGTATTTT.

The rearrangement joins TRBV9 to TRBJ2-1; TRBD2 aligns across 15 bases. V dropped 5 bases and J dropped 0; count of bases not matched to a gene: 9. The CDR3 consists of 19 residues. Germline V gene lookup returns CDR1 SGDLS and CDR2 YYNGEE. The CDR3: CASSWTSGGAPSSYNEQFF. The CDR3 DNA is TGTGCCAGCAGTTGGACTAGCGGGGGGGCCCCGAGCTCCTACAATGAGCAGTTCTTC.

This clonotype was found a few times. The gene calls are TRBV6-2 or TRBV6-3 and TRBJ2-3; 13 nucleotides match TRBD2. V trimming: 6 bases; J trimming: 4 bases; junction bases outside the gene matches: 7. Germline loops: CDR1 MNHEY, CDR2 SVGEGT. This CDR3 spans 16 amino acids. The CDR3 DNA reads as TGTGCCAGCAGACGAACTAGCGGGGGGGGTCCAGATACGCAGTATTTT. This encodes CASRRTSGGGPDTQYF.

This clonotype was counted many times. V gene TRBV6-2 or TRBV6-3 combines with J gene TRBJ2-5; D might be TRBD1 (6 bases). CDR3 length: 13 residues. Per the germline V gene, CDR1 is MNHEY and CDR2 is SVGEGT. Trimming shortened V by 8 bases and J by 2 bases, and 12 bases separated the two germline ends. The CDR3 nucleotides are TGTGCCAGCGAGGACAGAATACAAGAGACCCAGTACTTC. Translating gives CASEDRIQETQYF.

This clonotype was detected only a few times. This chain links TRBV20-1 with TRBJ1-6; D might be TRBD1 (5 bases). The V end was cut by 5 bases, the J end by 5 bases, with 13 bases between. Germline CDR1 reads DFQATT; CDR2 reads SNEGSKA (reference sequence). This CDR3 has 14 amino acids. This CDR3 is CSAFLGTDNSPLHF. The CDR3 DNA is TGCAGTGCTTTTCTAGGGACTGATAATTCACCCCTCCACTTT.

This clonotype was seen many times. CDR3 residues: CASSPRGGETQYF. The CDR3 nucleotides are TGCGCCAGCAGCCCGAGGGGAGGGGAGACCCAGTACTTC. This chain connects TRBV4-3 to TRBJ2-5, with 7 nucleotides matching TRBD2. The CDR3 is made up of 13 amino acids. V gave up 4 bases and J gave up 5 bases; unmatched junction bases: 4. Germline CDR1 LGHNA, CDR2 YSLEER.

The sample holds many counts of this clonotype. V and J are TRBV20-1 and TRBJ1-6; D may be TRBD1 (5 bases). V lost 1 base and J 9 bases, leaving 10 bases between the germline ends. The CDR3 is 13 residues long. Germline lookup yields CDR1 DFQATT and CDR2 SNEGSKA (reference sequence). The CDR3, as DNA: TGCAGTGCTAGAGGCGGGGGTAGTTCACCCCTCCACTTT. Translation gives CSARGGGSSPLHF.

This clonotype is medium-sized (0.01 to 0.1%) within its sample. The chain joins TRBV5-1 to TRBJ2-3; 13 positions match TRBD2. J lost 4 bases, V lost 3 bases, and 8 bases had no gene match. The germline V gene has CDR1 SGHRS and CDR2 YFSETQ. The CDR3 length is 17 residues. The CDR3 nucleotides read TGCGCCAGCAGCTCTTTAGGTACTAGCGGGGGGGCAGATACGCAGTATTTT. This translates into CASSSLGTSGGADTQYF.